These 18 T cell receptor beta chains were sequenced from one sample in a study of beta chain features in type 1 diabetes. TCRB transcripts that were expressed got sequenced, as all of the isolated RNA had been reverse transcribed. Profiling relied on immunoSEQ multiplex PCR, and the TCRdb table lists in-frame clones only, not all of them. The sample carries 150,000 to 160,000 clones, more than 9.5% recorded once. The sample consisted of central memory CD4+ T cells from blood. All receptors derive from a man in his late teens or twenties in good health.

In its sample, this clone was seen a few times. The rearrangement joins TRBV28 to TRBJ1-1; D is possibly TRBD1 (5 bases). The length of the CDR3 is 12 residues. V lost 8 bases and J lost 4, with 11 bases in between. From germline, CDR1 is MDHEN and CDR2 SYDVKM. CDR3 protein: CASGRQLTEAFF. Here the CDR3 DNA reads TGTGCCAGCGGCAGACAGCTCACTGAAGCTTTCTTT. The whole variable domain, filled in from reference TRBV28 and TRBJ1-1, reads DVKVTQSSRYLVKRTGEKVFLECVQDMDHENMFWYRQDPGLGLRLIYFSYDVKMKEKGDIPEGYSVSREKKERFSLILESASTNQTSMYLCASGRQLTEAFFGQGTRLTVV.

This clone was counted between two and nine times. The genes are TRBV6-5 and TRBJ2-2; D is uncertain. V lost 11 bases and J 7 bases, leaving 2 bases between the germline ends. The CDR3 sequence is 8 residues long. Germline V gives CDR1 MNHEY, CDR2 SVGAGI. In DNA, the CDR3 is TGTGCCCACGGGGAGCTGTTTTTT. Residues: CAHGELFF.

J is TRBJ2-2 and V is TRBV5-1; D unclear. This CDR3 has 15 residues. V gave up 2 bases and J gave up 2 bases, with 10 bases separating them. CDR1 and CDR2 from the germline V gene are SGHRS and YFSETQ. The CDR3, as DNA: TGCGCCAGCAGCTTTCTTCCAGAAAACACCGGGGAGCTGTTTTTT. This sequence encodes CASSFLPENTGELFF.

In its sample, this clone was seen many times. The junction departs from the called germline gene at one end, perhaps through a read error. CDR3 sequence: CASSQDMGAGQGTVF. CDR3 bases: TGTGCCAGCAGCCAAGATATGGGGGCTGGGCAGGGGACCGTCTTC. The chain employs TRBV4-2 and TRBJ2-1; D is perhaps TRBD1 (6 bases). This CDR3 contains 15 residues. The germline V gene has CDR1 LGHNA and CDR2 YNFKEQ.

This clone was seen more than once but under ten times. A clone one base away is much larger, so this may be a read error. The sample holds other DNA sequences that translate to the same CDR3. This chain joins TRBV7-2 and TRBJ2-1; perhaps TRBD1 as D (6 bases). The V gene's germline CDR1 is SGHTA and CDR2 FQGNSA. The CDR3 consists of 16 residues. CDR3 bases: TGCGCCAGCAGTCTTGACCGGGACACTCGCTACAATGAGCAGTTCTTC. Protein sequence: CASSLDRDTRYNEQFF.

The chain couples TRBV5-4 to TRBJ2-7; D remains ambiguous. The CDR3 loop spans 15 amino acids. The germline V and J ends were trimmed by 5 bases and 2 bases, with 17 bases remaining between them. CDR1 and CDR2 (germline): SGHNT, YYREEE (reference sequence). The CDR3 region has the DNA TGTGCCAGCAGTCATTACATGGGTAATACCTACGAGCAGTACTTC. Translation: CASSHYMGNTYEQYF. Supplemented by reference TRBV5-4 and TRBJ2-7, the full variable domain reads ETGVTQSPTHLIKTRGQQVTLRCSSQSGHNTVSWYQQALGQGPQFIFQYYREEENGRGNFPPRFSGLQFPNYSSELNVNALELDDSALYLCASSHYMGNTYEQYFGPGTRLTVT.

This clone has a handful of counts. The gene calls are TRBV7-9 and TRBJ1-5, with 11 bases fitting TRBD1. Germline V gene sequence: CDR1 SEHNR, CDR2 FQNEAQ (reference sequence). The CDR3 loop spans 15 amino acids. V was pared by 5 bases and J by 3 bases, with 3 bases of the junction left unmatched. The CDR3 sequence: CASSAGQGANQPQHF. CDR3 DNA: TGTGCCAGCAGCGCCGGACAGGGGGCCAATCAGCCCCAGCATTTT.

The rearrangement links TRBV7-2 to TRBJ2-1; tentatively, D is TRBD2 (7 bases). The germline V gene encodes CDR1 SGHTA and CDR2 FQGNSA. CDR3 length equals 15 residues. V lost 2 bases to trimming and J lost 3 bases, with 11 bases between them. This CDR3 is CASSLRGAVYNEQFF. The CDR3, as DNA: TGTGCCAGCAGCTTACGGGGGGCCGTCTACAATGAGCAGTTCTTC.

This clone was seen at least ten times. The rearrangement links TRBV5-1 to TRBJ2-2; TRBD1 is a possible D gene (6 bases). V was shortened by 4 bases and J by 0 bases, with 16 bases between the two germline ends. Germline CDR1 and CDR2: SGHRS and YFSETQ. This CDR3 is 17 amino acids long. The CDR3 DNA is TGCGCCAGCAGCCCCCAGGGGACGAGCTCGAACACCGGGGAGCTGTTTTTT. Its translation: CASSPQGTSSNTGELFF.

The V call is TRBV27, the J call TRBJ2-1; TRBD2 matches at 10 bases. The CDR3 is 15 amino acids. V gave up 6 bases and J gave up 3 bases; unmatched junction bases: 5. The germline gives CDR1 MNHEY, CDR2 SMNVEV (reference sequence). The CDR3 loop is CASSRTSGRYNEQFF. The CDR3 DNA reads as TGTGCCAGCAGCCGGACTAGCGGCCGCTACAATGAGCAGTTCTTC.

This clone was observed a handful of times. The chain is built from TRBV19 and TRBJ1-5; D might be TRBD1 (5 bases). The CDR3 extends over 15 amino acids. The germline CDR1 and CDR2 sequences are LNHDA and SQIVND (reference sequence). V lost 1 base and J lost 6, with 13 bases in between. CDR3 DNA sequence: TGTGCCAGTAGTATAGCGGACTGGGGGGGTCAGCCCCAGCATTTT. Amino acids: CASSIADWGGQPQHF. Together with reference TRBV19 and TRBJ1-5, the CDR3 gives the full variable domain: DGGITQSPKYLFRKEGQNVTLSCEQNLNHDAMYWYRQDPGQGLRLIYYSQIVNDFQKGDIAEGYSVSREKKESFPLTVTSAQKNPTAFYLCASSIADWGGQPQHFGDGTRLSIL.

V and J are TRBV25-1 and TRBJ1-4; 7 bases fit TRBD1. The CDR3 covers 16 residues. The J segment lost 6 bases and the V segment lost 1 base, leaving 8 bases of the junction unmatched. Germline V gene lookup returns CDR1 MGHDK and CDR2 SYGVNS. The DNA of the CDR3 is TGTGCCAGCAGTGAATGGACCGGGACAGCCGATGAAAAACTGTTTTTT. It yields the protein CASSEWTGTADEKLFF.

This clone was observed a few times. The J gene is TRBJ2-1, the V gene TRBV27, with D hard to call. The CDR3 is made up of 15 amino acids. Germline V CDR1 and CDR2: MNHEY, SMNVEV (reference sequence). Trimming took off 4 bases at V and 0 bases at J, with 10 bases between the two ends. This chain's CDR3 is CASSYTIGSYNEQFF. In DNA form, the CDR3 reads TGTGCCAGCAGTTATACCATCGGCTCCTACAATGAGCAGTTCTTC.

This chain connects TRBV18 to TRBJ2-1; 15 nucleotides match TRBD2. CDR3 length: 18 residues. Germline V gene data show CDR1 as KGHSH and CDR2 as LQKENI. The trim removed 3 bases at V and 9 bases at J, leaving 12 bases unmatched. CDR3: CASSPNSRRTSGRGEQFF. The CDR3 nucleotides read TGTGCCAGCTCACCTAACTCCCGGAGGACTAGCGGGAGGGGTGAGCAGTTCTTC.

As for this clone: A read error is possible here, since a much larger clone lies one base away. Different DNA sequences within this sample yield the same CDR3. Written as DNA, the CDR3 is TGCAGCGTGGGGAGGTCAGGTGGCTACACCTTC. Its translation is CSVGRSGGYTF. The chain employs TRBV29-1 and TRBJ1-2; D gene uncertain. Trimming took off 6 bases at V and 7 bases at J, with 12 bases between the two ends. The length of the CDR3 is 11 residues. Germline loops: CDR1 SQVTM, CDR2 ANQGSEA.

This clone was counted many times. The chain employs TRBV19 and TRBJ2-3; the D gene could be TRBD1 or TRBD2 (6 bases each). The germline V gene encodes CDR1 LNHDA and CDR2 SQIVND (reference sequence). Deletions cut 6 bases from V and 0 bases from J, with 13 bases between. This CDR3 spans 15 amino acids. CDR3 residues: CASRDRGHSTDTQYF. In DNA form, the CDR3 reads TGTGCCAGTAGAGACCGGGGGCACAGCACAGATACGCAGTATTTT.

The genes are TRBV30 and TRBJ1-3, with a tentative D call TRBD1 (5 bases). CDR3 length: 16 amino acids. Germline CDR1 reads GTSNPN; CDR2 reads SVGIG (reference sequence). Trimming removed 0 bases at V and 1 base at J, with 13 bases between. The CDR3 spells CAWSVLGGRSGNTIYF. CDR3 sequence (DNA): TGTGCCTGGAGTGTACTCGGGGGGAGGTCTGGAAACACCATATATTTT.

This clone was recorded a few times. V is TRBV19 and J is TRBJ1-2; D is unclear. The CDR3 consists of 13 residues. Looked up from germline, CDR1 is LNHDA and CDR2 is SQIVND (reference sequence). Trimming stripped 3 bases from V and 4 bases from J, with 9 bases between. CDR3 DNA: TGTGCCAGTAGTATTCTGACCTCCTATGGCTACACCTTC. This gives the protein CASSILTSYGYTF.